Below, 15 T cell receptor beta chains from the same sample are listed, as sequenced in a study of radiotherapy plus CTLA-4 blockade in lung cancer. TCRdb's table, derived via immunoSEQ multiplex PCR, lists solely in-frame clones and lacks some. The table lists tens of thousands of clones, roughly four fifths of them singletons. The material sequenced was peripheral blood, taken from a patient treated with radiotherapy plus ipilimumab. These receptors all stem from a human donor with non-small cell lung cancer whose response to radiotherapy plus ipilimumab could not be evaluated.

The V gene is TRBV19, the J gene TRBJ1-2; a possible D gene is TRBD1 (5 bases). V was shortened by 4 bases and J by 4 bases, with 13 bases between the two germline ends. This CDR3 comprises 14 residues. Germline lookup yields CDR1 LNHDA and CDR2 SQIVND (reference sequence). CDR3: CASSTLTALYGYTF. The CDR3 DNA is TGTGCCAGTAGTACGCTGACAGCTCTCTATGGCTACACCTTC.

This clone came up a few times. The J gene is TRBJ2-3, the V gene TRBV5-6, with D possibly matching TRBD2 (7 bases). This CDR3 region has 16 residues. Germline values: CDR1 SGHDT, CDR2 YYEEEE. The V end lost 4 bases, the J end lost 2 bases, and 17 bases lay between the germline ends. The CDR3, as DNA: TGTGCCAGCAGCCTGTCGGGGGGCTATATCACAGATACGCAGTATTTT. Translating it yields CASSLSGGYITDTQYF.

Comments on this clone: The junction and the germline gene differ at one end; a read error may be behind it. V gene TRBV7-7 combines with J gene TRBJ2-5; no definite D call. CDR3 length equals 16 residues. The germline V gene has CDR1 SSHAT and CDR2 FNYEAQ (reference sequence). The CDR3, as DNA: TGTGCTAGCAGCACCGGCGTGGGCAATGAGCAAGAGACCCAGTACTTC. Translation: CASSTGVGNEQETQYF.

The chain couples TRBV27 to TRBJ2-7; 9 bases match TRBD1. Per the germline V gene, CDR1 is MNHEY and CDR2 is SMNVEV (reference sequence). Unmatched junction bases numbered 5, after V lost 5 bases and J lost 3 bases. There are 14 residues in the CDR3. The CDR3 protein is CASSSRDRDYEQYF. The CDR3 DNA sequence: TGTGCCAGCAGTAGCCGGGACAGGGACTACGAGCAGTACTTC.

The V call is TRBV5-1, the J call TRBJ2-1; 7 nucleotides match TRBD2. Germline lookup yields CDR1 SGHRS and CDR2 YFSETQ. This CDR3 is 15 amino acids long. With 2 bases clipped from V and 4 bases from J, the junction kept 6 bases outside the gene matches. The CDR3 protein is CASSFAAGLYNEQFF. CDR3 coding DNA: TGCGCCAGCAGCTTTGCAGCGGGACTGTACAATGAGCAGTTCTTC.

The V and J genes are TRBV7-6 and TRBJ1-3; possibly TRBD1 for D (5 bases). The V gene lost 5 bases and the J gene lost 8 bases, with 13 bases spanning the gap. The CDR3 is 13 residues long. CDR1 SGHVS and CDR2 FNYEAQ come from the germline V gene. The CDR3 protein is CASSTPTEHTIYF. Written as DNA, the CDR3 is TGTGCCAGCAGCACTCCGACAGAGCACACCATATATTTT.

The rearrangement joins TRBV5-1 to TRBJ2-5, with 9 bases identical to TRBD1. Losses at the gene ends were 0 bases for V and 3 bases for J; bases not matched to a gene: 0. CDR1 is SGHRS, CDR2 YFSETQ, per germline. The CDR3 totals 14 residues. Here the CDR3 reads CASSLGDREETQYF. The DNA for the CDR3 is TGCGCCAGCAGCTTGGGGGACAGGGAAGAGACCCAGTACTTC.

V gene TRBV7-6 combines with J gene TRBJ2-7, with 9 bases that match TRBD1. Trimming removed 0 bases from V and 1 base from J; junction bases left unmatched: 1. The CDR3 sequence is 15 residues long. Germline V gene lookup returns CDR1 SGHVS and CDR2 FNYEAQ. Written as DNA, the CDR3 is TGTGCCAGCAGCTTAGCCGGGACAGGGTCCTACGAGCAGTACTTC. Protein: CASSLAGTGSYEQYF.

The chain has TRBV28 and TRBJ2-7, with 7 bases identical to TRBD1. The CDR3 has 15 amino acids. V gave up 4 bases and J gave up 5 bases; unmatched junction bases: 11. CDR1 MDHEN and CDR2 SYDVKM come from the germline V gene. CDR3 coding DNA: TGTGCCAGCAGTTCGTCCGGGACAGAGCTCCACGAGCAGTACTTC. Protein product: CASSSSGTELHEQYF.

V gene TRBV15 combines with J gene TRBJ2-3, with 14 bases fitting TRBD2. CDR3 length equals 19 residues. The germline V gene has CDR1 LNHNV and CDR2 YYDKDF (reference sequence). V lost 3 bases to trimming and J lost 9 bases; unmatched junction nucleotides: 17. The CDR3 protein is CATSSPSGTSGGPVLTQYF. The CDR3, as DNA: TGTGCCACCAGCAGCCCCTCCGGGACTAGCGGGGGCCCTGTTTTAACGCAGTATTTT.

This clone was observed a handful of times. J is TRBJ2-2 and V is TRBV2, with TRBD2 identical over 8 bases. Germline CDR1 is SNHLY and CDR2 is FYNNEI. This CDR3 spans 17 amino acids. J lost 3 bases, V lost 3 bases, and 9 bases had no gene match. The CDR3 region has the DNA TGTGCCAGCAGTGATTTGGTAGCGGGGACGTACACCGGGGAGCTGTTTTTT. Protein: CASSDLVAGTYTGELFF.

This rearrangement joins TRBV18 to TRBJ2-3, with D perhaps matching TRBD2 (5 bases). Trimming stripped 3 bases from V and 2 bases from J, with 9 bases between. The germline gives CDR1 KGHSH, CDR2 LQKENI. The length of the CDR3 is 14 residues. In DNA, the CDR3 is TGTGCCAGCTCACCGGCTAGCTCCACAGATACGCAGTATTTT. Translated: CASSPASSTDTQYF.

A note on this clone: Other DNA variants within this sample encode the same CDR3. This chain links TRBV6-5 with TRBJ2-2, with D possibly being TRBD2 (6 bases). CDR1 is MNHEY and CDR2 is SVGAGI in the germline V gene. V shed 3 bases and J shed 3 bases, with 8 bases lying between them. The CDR3 totals 14 residues. The CDR3: CASSYWGDTGELFF. The CDR3 nucleotides read TGTGCCAGCAGTTATTGGGGGGACACCGGGGAGCTGTTTTTT.

There are a few counts of this clone. The chain joins TRBV15 to TRBJ2-5; D is perhaps TRBD2 (6 bases). Looked up from germline, CDR1 is LNHNV and CDR2 is YYDKDF (reference sequence). The CDR3 contains 12 residues. With 8 bases removed from V and 0 bases from J, the gap between germline ends came to 7 bases. The DNA for the CDR3 is TGTGCCACCTCGGGGGACCAAGAGACCCAGTACTTC. This translates into CATSGDQETQYF.

This sequence joins TRBV6-5 and TRBJ1-1, with D unclear. Trimming left V 4 bases short and J 6 bases short, with 12 bases between. This CDR3 is 13 amino acids long. CDR1 and CDR2 from the germline V gene are MNHEY and SVGAGI. For the CDR3, the DNA is TGTGCCAGCAGTTCCACAGCTAAGGCTGAAGCTTTCTTT. This translates into CASSSTAKAEAFF.